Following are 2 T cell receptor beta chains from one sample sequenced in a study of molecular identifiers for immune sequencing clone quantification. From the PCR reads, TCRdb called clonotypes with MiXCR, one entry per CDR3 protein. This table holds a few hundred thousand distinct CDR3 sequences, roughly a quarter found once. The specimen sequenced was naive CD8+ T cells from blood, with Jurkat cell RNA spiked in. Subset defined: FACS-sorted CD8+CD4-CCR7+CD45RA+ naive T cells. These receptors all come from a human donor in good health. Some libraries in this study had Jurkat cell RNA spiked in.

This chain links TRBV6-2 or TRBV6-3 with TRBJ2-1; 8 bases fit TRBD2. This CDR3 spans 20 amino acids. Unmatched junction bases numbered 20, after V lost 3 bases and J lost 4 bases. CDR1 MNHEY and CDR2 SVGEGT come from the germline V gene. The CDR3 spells CASSYHWASGSITIYNEQFF. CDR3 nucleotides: TGTGCCAGCAGTTATCATTGGGCTAGCGGGTCCATAACCATTTACAATGAGCAGTTCTTC.

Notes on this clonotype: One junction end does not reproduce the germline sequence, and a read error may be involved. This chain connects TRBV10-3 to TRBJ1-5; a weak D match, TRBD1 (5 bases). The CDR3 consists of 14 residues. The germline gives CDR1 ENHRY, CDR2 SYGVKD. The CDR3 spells CAISEDRVNQPRHF. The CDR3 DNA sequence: TGTGCCATCAGTGAGGACAGAGTCAATCAGCCCCGGCATTTT.